Listed below are T cell receptor beta chains from one sample, sequenced in a study of cytomegalovirus exposure and HLA in healthy donors. Sequencing was performed with immunoSEQ multiplex PCR; in TCRdb, only in-frame clones are kept and a portion is missing. The sample records some 130,000 clones, about 77% being singletons. The material sequenced was PBMCs. These receptors all stem from a male donor in good health and CMV-seronegative. Both conserved end residues are part of each CDR3. D genes are given only for firm matches. Clone size appears in some rows only: once, few, many, or a class for an expanded clone.

D	size	V	J	DNA	CDR3
TRBD2	NA	TRBV5-1	TRBJ2-7	TGCGCCAGCAGTCGGCTAGCGGGCCGCACCTACGAGCAGTACTTC	CASSRLAGRTYEQYF
NA	NA	TRBV5-4	TRBJ1-2	TGTGCCAGCAGCTTGGACTCTAACTATGGCTACACCTTC	CASSLDSNYGYTF
NA	NA	TRBV18	TRBJ1-6	TGTGCCAGCTCACCCGAGGCAGGGATTATTTCACCCCTCCACTTT	CASSPEAGIISPLHF
NA	NA	TRBV4-3	TRBJ1-5	TGCGCCAGCAGCCAGGGGGGTTATAGCAATCAGCCCCAGCATTTT	CASSQGGYSNQPQHF
TRBD1	NA	TRBV7-9	TRBJ1-4	TGTGCCAGCAGCCAACAGGGGGCGCAGGAAAAACTGTTTTTT	CASSQQGAQEKLFF
TRBD2	NA	TRBV19	TRBJ2-7	TGTGCCAGTACCATTAGGGGACTAGCGGGAGTCCCACCCTACGAGCAGTACTTC	CASTIRGLAGVPPYEQYF
TRBD1	NA	TRBV28	TRBJ2-5	TGTGCCAGCAGGTCTTACCCGGGGACAGGAGCCAAAGAGACCCAGTACTTC	CASRSYPGTGAKETQYF
NA	once	TRBV14	TRBJ2-5	TGTGCCAGCAGCCAAACACAGGGCGGCGGGGAGACCCAGTACTTC	CASSQTQGGGETQYF
NA	NA	TRBV4-1	TRBJ2-7	TGCGCCAGCAGCCCCCAGGGGTCCTACGAGCAGTACTTC	CASSPQGSYEQYF
NA	NA	TRBV9	TRBJ1-2	TGTGCCAGCAGCGTATTAAACTATGGCTACACCTTC	CASSVLNYGYTF
TRBD1	NA	TRBV19	TRBJ2-7	TGTGCCAGTAGTATAGGATCGGGGACAGGGGGCTCCTACGAGCAGTACTTC	CASSIGSGTGGSYEQYF
NA	NA	TRBV13	TRBJ2-5	TGTGCCAGCAGCTTAGGAGCGGGACATTCGGCCCAGTACTTC	CASSLGAGHSAQYF
NA	NA	TRBV11-2	TRBJ2-7	TGTGCCAGCAGCTACGAAGAAGCGGTCTCCTACGAGCAGTACTTC	CASSYEEAVSYEQYF
NA	once	TRBV27	TRBJ2-7	TGTGCCAGCAGTCCTCCCCCGGGAGATAACGAGCAGTACTTC	CASSPPPGDNEQYF
NA	NA	TRBV5-6	TRBJ2-7	TGTGCCAGCAGCTTGGCTAGTGGCACCCCCTGGGGGGACGAGCAGTACTTC	CASSLASGTPWGDEQYF
TRBD2	NA	TRBV7-9	TRBJ2-1	TGTTCCAGCAGCCCCGGACTAGCGGAGCAGTTCTTC	CSSSPGLAEQFF
NA	NA	TRBV5-5	TRBJ2-6	TGTGCCAGCAGCCCCACAGGATCCTCTGGGGCCAACGTCCTGACTTTC	CASSPTGSSGANVLTF
NA	NA	TRBV5-4	TRBJ2-5	TGTGCCAGCAGCATCGGTAGCGAGGAGGGCCGCTACTTC	CASSIGSEEGRYF
NA	NA	TRBV10-2	TRBJ1-5	TGCGCCAGCAGTCCGACTCACTCCCAGCCCCAGCATTTT	CASSPTHSQPQHF
NA	NA	TRBV5-1	TRBJ1-2	TGCGCCAGCAGCCCCCTGAACACCTACTATGGCTACACCTTC	CASSPLNTYYGYTF
NA	once	TRBV19	TRBJ2-5	TGTGCCAGTAGCACCCCCTCGAGCGCTCAAGAGACCCAGTACTTC	CASSTPSSAQETQYF
NA	NA	TRBV7-8	TRBJ1-1	TGTGCCAGCAGCCCGTCTAGCGGCAGGGTTGCTGAAGCTTTCTTT	CASSPSSGRVAEAFF
NA	once	TRBV25-1	TRBJ1-3	TGTGCCAGCAGTGGGGGTCGGAAGGGGAATGGAAACACCATATATTTT	CASSGGRKGNGNTIYF
NA	NA	TRBV7-9	TRBJ2-7	TGTGCCAGCAGCTCCGGGACATCCTACGAGCAGTACTTC	CASSSGTSYEQYF
NA	NA	TRBV5-1	TRBJ2-1	TGCGCCAGCAGCTTGGACAGGATATACAATGAGCAGTTCTTC	CASSLDRIYNEQFF
TRBD2	NA	TRBV27	TRBJ2-2	TGCGCCAGCAGCCGACTAGCGGGGTCCACCGGGGAACTGTTTTTT	CASSRLAGSTGELFF
TRBD1	few	TRBV7-3	TRBJ2-2	TGTGCCAGCAGCTTAACAGGGACAGGGCAGAACACCGGGGAGCTGTTTTTT	CASSLTGTGQNTGELFF
TRBD2	once	TRBV11-2	TRBJ2-7	TGTGCCAGCAGCTTAGAGGTGGGAGGGCCCAACTTC	CASSLEVGGPNF
NA	once	TRBV5-1	TRBJ1-4	TGCGCCGGCAGCCCTGGGGGGAGCTGGAGGAGAGGGGAAAAACTGTTTTTT	CAGSPGGSWRRGEKLFF
NA	NA	TRBV11-1	TRBJ2-3	TGTGCCAGCAGCCCCAAGGGAGTCGGGACAGATACGCAGTATTTT	CASSPKGVGTDTQYF
NA	NA	TRBV2	TRBJ2-2	TGTGCCAGGGACCTCGACAGGAAAAACACCGGGGAGCTGTTTTTT	CARDLDRKNTGELFF
TRBD2	NA	TRBV10-1	TRBJ2-1	TGCGCCAGCAGTGGGGGACTAGCGGGAGGGCTTGAGCAGTTCTTC	CASSGGLAGGLEQFF
TRBD1	NA	TRBV7-9	TRBJ2-5	TGTGCCAGCAGCGCCGAACAGGGGGCCTGGAAGACCCAGTACTTC	CASSAEQGAWKTQYF
TRBD1	NA	TRBV18	TRBJ1-1	TGTGCCAGCTCACCAAGACAGGGCGGTAACACTGAAGCTTTCTTT	CASSPRQGGNTEAFF
TRBD1	NA	TRBV28	TRBJ1-5	TGCGCCATCCTACCCGGACAGGCGAACTATCAGCCCCAGCATTTT	CAILPGQANYQPQHF
NA	NA	TRBV14	TRBJ1-1	TGTGCCAGCAGCCATAGGCAGGCACCAAACACTGAAGCTTTCTTT	CASSHRQAPNTEAFF
NA	few	TRBV7-2	TRBJ2-1	TGTGCCAGCAGCTTAAACAGGGTACCAGGGAATGAGCAGTTCTTC	CASSLNRVPGNEQFF
NA	NA	TRBV11-3	TRBJ2-3	TGTGCCAGCAGCTACGGAGCAGATACGCAGTATTTT	CASSYGADTQYF
NA	NA	TRBV4-3	TRBJ2-3	TGCGCCAGCAGCCAAGAATCGGTATACACAGATACGCAGTATTTT	CASSQESVYTDTQYF
NA	NA	TRBV9	TRBJ2-1	TGTGCCAGCAGCGTAAACTCCATCCCTAACAATGAGCAGTTCTTC	CASSVNSIPNNEQFF
NA	once	TRBV14	TRBJ1-1	TGTGCCAGCAGCCAAGACCGGGGGGCCGCATTGAACACTGAAGCTTTCTTT	CASSQDRGAALNTEAFF
TRBD1	few	TRBV5-1	TRBJ2-2	TGCGCCAGCAGCTTGGACAGGGGATATCATACCGGGGAGCTGTTTTTT	CASSLDRGYHTGELFF
NA	NA	TRBV10-3	TRBJ1-2	TGTGCCATCAGTGACAGGCCGGACTATGGCTACACCTTC	CAISDRPDYGYTF
NA	NA	TRBV6-1	TRBJ1-4	TGTGCCAGCAGTGAAGAGGGGCGGGAAAAACTGTTTTTT	CASSEEGREKLFF
TRBD1	NA	TRBV7-9	TRBJ2-7	TGTGCCAGCAGCCCTCTGTCGGACAGGGACGAGCAGTACTTC	CASSPLSDRDEQYF
TRBD2	NA	TRBV12-5	TRBJ2-3	TGTGCTAGTGGTTTGGGGACTAGCGGGAGCACAGATACGCAGTATTTT	CASGLGTSGSTDTQYF
TRBD1	NA	TRBV18	TRBJ2-1	TGTGCCAGCTCACCACCCGGGACAGGGTTTAGGGGTGAGCAGTTCTTC	CASSPPGTGFRGEQFF
TRBD2	NA	TRBV7-7	TRBJ2-3	TGTGCTAGCAGCGCCACTAGCGGGGGAGACCCTAGCACAGATACGCAGTATTTT	CASSATSGGDPSTDTQYF
TRBD2	NA	TRBV6-5	TRBJ2-7	TGTGCCATACAATCACTGACTAGCGGGAGCAACGAGCAGTACTTC	CAIQSLTSGSNEQYF